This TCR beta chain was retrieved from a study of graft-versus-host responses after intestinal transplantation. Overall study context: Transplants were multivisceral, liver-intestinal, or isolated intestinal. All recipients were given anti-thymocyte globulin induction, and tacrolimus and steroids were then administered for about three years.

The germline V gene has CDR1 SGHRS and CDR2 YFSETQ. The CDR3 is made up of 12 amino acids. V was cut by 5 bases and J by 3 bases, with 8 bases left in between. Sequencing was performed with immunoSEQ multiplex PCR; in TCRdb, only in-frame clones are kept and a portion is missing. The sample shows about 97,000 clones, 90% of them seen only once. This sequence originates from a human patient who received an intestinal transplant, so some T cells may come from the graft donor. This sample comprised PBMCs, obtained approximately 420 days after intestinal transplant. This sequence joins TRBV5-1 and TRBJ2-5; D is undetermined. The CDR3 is CASRVEEETQYF. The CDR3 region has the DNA TGCGCCAGCAGGGTAGAAGAAGAGACCCAGTACTTC.